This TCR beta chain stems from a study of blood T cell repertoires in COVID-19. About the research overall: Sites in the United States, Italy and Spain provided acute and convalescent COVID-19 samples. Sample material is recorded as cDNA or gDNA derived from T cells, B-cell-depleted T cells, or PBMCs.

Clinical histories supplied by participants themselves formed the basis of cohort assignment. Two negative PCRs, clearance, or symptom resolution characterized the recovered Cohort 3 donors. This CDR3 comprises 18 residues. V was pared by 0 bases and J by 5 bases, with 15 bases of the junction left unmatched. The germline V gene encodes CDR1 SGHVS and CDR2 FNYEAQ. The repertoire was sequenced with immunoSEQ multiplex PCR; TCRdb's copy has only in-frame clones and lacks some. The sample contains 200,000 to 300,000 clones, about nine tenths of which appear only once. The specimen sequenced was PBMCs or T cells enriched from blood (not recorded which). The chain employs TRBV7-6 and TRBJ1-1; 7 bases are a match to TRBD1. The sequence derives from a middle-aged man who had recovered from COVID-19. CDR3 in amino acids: CASSLAGSGQGVRTEAFF. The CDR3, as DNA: TGTGCCAGCAGCTTAGCGGGGTCGGGCCAGGGGGTGCGTACTGAAGCTTTCTTT.